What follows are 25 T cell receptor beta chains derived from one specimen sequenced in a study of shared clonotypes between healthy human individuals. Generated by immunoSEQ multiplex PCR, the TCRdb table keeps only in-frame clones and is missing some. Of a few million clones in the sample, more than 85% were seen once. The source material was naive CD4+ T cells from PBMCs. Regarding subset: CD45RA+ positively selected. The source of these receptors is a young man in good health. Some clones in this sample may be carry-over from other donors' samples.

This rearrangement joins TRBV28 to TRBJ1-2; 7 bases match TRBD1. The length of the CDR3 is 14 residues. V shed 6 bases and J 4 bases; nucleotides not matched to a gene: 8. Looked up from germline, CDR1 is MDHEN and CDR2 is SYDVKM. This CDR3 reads CASRFPGQPYGYTF. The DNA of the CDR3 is TGTGCCAGCAGATTTCCGGGACAGCCCTATGGCTACACCTTC.

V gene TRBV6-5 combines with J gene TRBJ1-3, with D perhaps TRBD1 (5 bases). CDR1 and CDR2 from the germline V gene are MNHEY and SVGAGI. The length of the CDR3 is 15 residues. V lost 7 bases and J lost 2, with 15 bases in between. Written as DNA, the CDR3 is TGTGCCAGCACCTTAGGTCAGGGAGCTGGAAACACCATATATTTT. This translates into CASTLGQGAGNTIYF.

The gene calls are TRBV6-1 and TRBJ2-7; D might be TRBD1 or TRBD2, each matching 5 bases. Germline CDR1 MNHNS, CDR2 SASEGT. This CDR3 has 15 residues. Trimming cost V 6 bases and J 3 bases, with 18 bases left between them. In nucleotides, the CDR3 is TGTGCCAGCAGACTAGGGGCCAATACCGACTACGAGCAGTACTTC. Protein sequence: CASRLGANTDYEQYF.

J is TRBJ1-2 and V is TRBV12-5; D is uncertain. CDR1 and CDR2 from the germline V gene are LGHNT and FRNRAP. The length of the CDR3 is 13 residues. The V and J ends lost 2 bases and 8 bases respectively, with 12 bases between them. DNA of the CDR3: TGTGCTAGTGGTTTGAATGGTGCGATCGGCTACACCTTC. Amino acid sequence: CASGLNGAIGYTF.

The DNA for the CDR3 is TGCGCCAGCAGCCGTGGAGGCAGGGGACACTATGGCTACACCTTC. Amino acid sequence: CASSRGGRGHYGYTF. The chain links TRBV4-3 to TRBJ1-2; a weak D match, TRBD1 (6 bases). Trimming took 4 bases from V and 3 from J, leaving 15 bases between them. Germline V CDR1 and CDR2: LGHNA, YSLEER. The CDR3 spans 15 residues.

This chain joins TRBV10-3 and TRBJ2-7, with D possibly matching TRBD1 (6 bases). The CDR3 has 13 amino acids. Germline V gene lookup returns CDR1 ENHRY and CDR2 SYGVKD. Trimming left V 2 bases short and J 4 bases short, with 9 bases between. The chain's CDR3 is CAISEAQGYEQYF. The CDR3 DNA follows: TGTGCCATCAGTGAGGCACAGGGTTACGAGCAGTACTTC.

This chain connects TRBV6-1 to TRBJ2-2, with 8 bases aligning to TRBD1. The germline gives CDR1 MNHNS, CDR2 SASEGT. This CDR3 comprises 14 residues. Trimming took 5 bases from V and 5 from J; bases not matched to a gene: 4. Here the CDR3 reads CASSRQGLTGELFF. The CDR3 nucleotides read TGTGCCAGCAGTCGACAGGGGTTAACCGGGGAGCTGTTTTTT.

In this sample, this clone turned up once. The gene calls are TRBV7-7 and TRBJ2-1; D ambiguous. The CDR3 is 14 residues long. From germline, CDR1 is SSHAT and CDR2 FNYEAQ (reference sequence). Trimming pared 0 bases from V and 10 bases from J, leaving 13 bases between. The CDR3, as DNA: TGTGCCAGCAGCTTAGCGATCGACTCGCGGGAGCAGTTCTTC. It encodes CASSLAIDSREQFF. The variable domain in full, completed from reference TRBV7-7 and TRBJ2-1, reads GAGVSQSPRYKVTKRGQDVTLRCDPISSHATLYWYQQALGQGPEFLTYFNYEAQPDKSGLPSDRFSAERPEGSISTLTIQRTEQRDSAMYRCASSLAIDSREQFFGPGTRLTVL.

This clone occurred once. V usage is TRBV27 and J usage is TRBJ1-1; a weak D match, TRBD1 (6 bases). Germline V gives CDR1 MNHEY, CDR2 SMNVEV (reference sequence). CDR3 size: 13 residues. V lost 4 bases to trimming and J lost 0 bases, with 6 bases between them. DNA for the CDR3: TGTGCCAGCAGTTACAGGGTGAACACTGAAGCTTTCTTT. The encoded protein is CASSYRVNTEAFF.

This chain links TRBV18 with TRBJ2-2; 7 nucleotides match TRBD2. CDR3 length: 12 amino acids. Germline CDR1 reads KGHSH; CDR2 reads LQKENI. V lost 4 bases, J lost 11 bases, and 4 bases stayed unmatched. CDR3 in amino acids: CASSLGGLELFF. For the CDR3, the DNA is TGTGCCAGCTCACTCGGGGGACTAGAGCTGTTTTTT.

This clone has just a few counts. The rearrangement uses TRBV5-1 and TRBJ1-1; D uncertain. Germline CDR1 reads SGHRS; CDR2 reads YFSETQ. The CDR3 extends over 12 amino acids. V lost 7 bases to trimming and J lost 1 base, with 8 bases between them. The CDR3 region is CASGRQNTEAFF. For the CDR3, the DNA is TGCGCCAGCGGCCGGCAGAACACTGAAGCTTTCTTT.

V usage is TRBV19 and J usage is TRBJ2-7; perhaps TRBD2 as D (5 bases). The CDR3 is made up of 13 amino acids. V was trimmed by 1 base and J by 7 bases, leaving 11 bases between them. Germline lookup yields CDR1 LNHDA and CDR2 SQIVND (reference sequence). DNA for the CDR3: TGTGCCAGTAGTATAGGGCGATGGGAGGAGCAGTACTTC. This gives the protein CASSIGRWEEQYF.

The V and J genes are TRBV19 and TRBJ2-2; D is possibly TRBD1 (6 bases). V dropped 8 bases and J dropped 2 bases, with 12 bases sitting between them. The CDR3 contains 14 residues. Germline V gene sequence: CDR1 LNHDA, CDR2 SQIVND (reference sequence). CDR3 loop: CASQKDSNTGELFF. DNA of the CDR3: TGTGCCAGTCAGAAGGACAGTAACACCGGGGAGCTGTTTTTT.

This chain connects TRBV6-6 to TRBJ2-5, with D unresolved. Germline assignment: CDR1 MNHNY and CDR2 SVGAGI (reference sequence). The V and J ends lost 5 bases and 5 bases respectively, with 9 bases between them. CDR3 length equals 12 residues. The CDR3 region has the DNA TGTGCCAGCAGTCGGGTGGACGAGACCCAGTACTTC. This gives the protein CASSRVDETQYF.

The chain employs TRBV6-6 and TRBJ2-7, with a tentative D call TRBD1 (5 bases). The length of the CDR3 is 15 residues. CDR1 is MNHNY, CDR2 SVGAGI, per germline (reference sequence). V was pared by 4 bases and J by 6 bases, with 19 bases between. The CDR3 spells CASSSTVGTPSEQYF. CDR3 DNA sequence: TGTGCCAGCAGTTCGACAGTCGGAACCCCATCCGAGCAGTACTTC.

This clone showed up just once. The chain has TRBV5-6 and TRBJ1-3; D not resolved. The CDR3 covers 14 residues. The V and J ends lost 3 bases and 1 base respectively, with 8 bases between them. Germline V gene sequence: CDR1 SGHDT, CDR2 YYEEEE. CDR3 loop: CASSSIRSGNTIYF. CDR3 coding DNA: TGTGCCAGCAGCTCGATTAGGTCTGGAAACACCATATATTTT.

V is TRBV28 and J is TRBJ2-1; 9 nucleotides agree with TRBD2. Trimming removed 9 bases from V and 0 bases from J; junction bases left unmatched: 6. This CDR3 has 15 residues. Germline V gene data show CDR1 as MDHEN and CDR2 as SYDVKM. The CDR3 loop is CASFYSGSSYNEQFF. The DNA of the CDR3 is TGTGCCAGTTTTTATAGCGGGAGCTCCTACAATGAGCAGTTCTTC. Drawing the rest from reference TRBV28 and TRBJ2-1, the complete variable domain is DVKVTQSSRYLVKRTGEKVFLECVQDMDHENMFWYRQDPGLGLRLIYFSYDVKMKEKGDIPEGYSVSREKKERFSLILESASTNQTSMYLCASFYSGSSYNEQFFGPGTRLTVL.

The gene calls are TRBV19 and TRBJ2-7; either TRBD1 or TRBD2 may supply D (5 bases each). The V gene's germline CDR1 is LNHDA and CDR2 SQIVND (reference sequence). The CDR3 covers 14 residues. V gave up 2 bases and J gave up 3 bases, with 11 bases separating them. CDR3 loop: CASSIQGDYYEQYF. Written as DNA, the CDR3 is TGTGCCAGTAGTATACAGGGTGACTACTACGAGCAGTACTTC.

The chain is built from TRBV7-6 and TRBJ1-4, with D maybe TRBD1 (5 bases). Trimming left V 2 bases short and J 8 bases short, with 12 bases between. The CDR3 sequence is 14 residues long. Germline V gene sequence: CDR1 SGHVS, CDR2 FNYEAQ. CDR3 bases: TGTGCCAGCAGCTTAAATTTAGGGGTGGAAAAACTGTTTTTT. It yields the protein CASSLNLGVEKLFF.

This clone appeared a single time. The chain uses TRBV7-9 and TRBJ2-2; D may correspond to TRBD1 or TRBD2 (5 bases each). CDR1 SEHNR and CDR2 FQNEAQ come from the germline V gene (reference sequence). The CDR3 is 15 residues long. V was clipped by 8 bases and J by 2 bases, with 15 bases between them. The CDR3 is CASSRDGTNTGELFF. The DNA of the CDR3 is TGTGCCAGCTCCCGGGACGGTACAAACACCGGGGAGCTGTTTTTT.

The CDR3 region is CASSLVGTNYGYTF. CDR3 nucleotide sequence: TGTGCCAGCAGCTTGGTTGGGACGAACTATGGCTACACCTTC. This chain connects TRBV5-4 to TRBJ1-2, with a tentative D call TRBD1 (5 bases). CDR3 length: 14 amino acids. Germline values: CDR1 SGHNT, CDR2 YYREEE (reference sequence). V was pared by 0 bases and J by 2 bases, with 8 bases between. The full variable domain, with the rest looked up from reference TRBV5-4 and TRBJ1-2, is ETGVTQSPTHLIKTRGQQVTLRCSSQSGHNTVSWYQQALGQGPQFIFQYYREEENGRGNFPPRFSGLQFPNYSSELNVNALELDDSALYLCASSLVGTNYGYTFGSGTRLTVV.

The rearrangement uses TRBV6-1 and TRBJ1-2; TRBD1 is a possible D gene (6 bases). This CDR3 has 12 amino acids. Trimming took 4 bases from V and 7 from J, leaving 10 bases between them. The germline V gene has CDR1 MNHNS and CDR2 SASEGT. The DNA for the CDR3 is TGTGCCAGCAGTGGGACAGTCGTTGGCTACACCTTC. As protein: CASSGTVVGYTF.

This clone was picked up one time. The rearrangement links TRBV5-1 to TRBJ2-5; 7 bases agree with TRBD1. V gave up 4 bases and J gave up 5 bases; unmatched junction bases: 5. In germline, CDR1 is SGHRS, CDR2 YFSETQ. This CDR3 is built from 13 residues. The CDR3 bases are TGCGCCAGCAGCCCGCCGACAGGGGAGACCCAGTACTTC. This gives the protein CASSPPTGETQYF.

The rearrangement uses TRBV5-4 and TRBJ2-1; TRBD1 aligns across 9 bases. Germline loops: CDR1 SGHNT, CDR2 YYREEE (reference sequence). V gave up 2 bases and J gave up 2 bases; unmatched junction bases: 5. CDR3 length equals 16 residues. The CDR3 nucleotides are TGTGCCAGCAGCTTCTCACAGGGGGCGGCCTACAATGAGCAGTTCTTC. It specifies CASSFSQGAAYNEQFF.

CDR3 DNA: TGCGCCAGCAGCCAAGCGACTAGCGGGGGAGGGGGGGAGACCCAGTACTTC. Encoded protein: CASSQATSGGGGETQYF. This rearrangement joins TRBV4-1 to TRBJ2-5; 12 bases are a match to TRBD2. With V trimmed by 1 base and J by 5 bases, 8 bases remained unmatched. Germline V lookup: CDR1 MGHRA, CDR2 YSYEKL. The CDR3 runs to 17 residues.